This record looks at one T cell receptor (beta chain) sequence and its context. This clone was seen a handful of times. It has no known antigen specificity. No qualities accompany the bases; no much larger clone lies one base away. The treatment or condition label here, explained by the study, means: randomized to nivolumab then ipilimumab (arm A) or the reverse (arm B). None of the patients in the trial had previously been given DNA-damaging chemotherapy. CheckMate 064, a randomized, open-label phase II trial of sequential checkpoint blockade, was the source of the samples, all of which came from patients with melanoma. Tumor TCR sequencing used genomic DNA from formalin-fixed paraffin-embedded (FFPE) tissue samples. TCRbeta CDR3 regions were immunosequenced from genomic DNA with the immunoSEQ Assay. Before high-throughput sequencing, genomic DNA was amplified using bias-controlled multiplex PCR. The paper's data handling went like this. To quantify the absolute abundance of each unique TCRbeta CDR3 region, the sequences were collapsed and filtered. Clonality, defined as 1 minus Pielou's evenness, was calculated using only productive rearrangements. Tumor T-cell fraction was computed by normalizing TCRbeta template counts to usable DNA, estimated from several housekeeping genes. A previously published method was used to identify clones with significantly greater frequencies in on-treatment samples than in baseline samples. TCRdb limited this immuneACCESS table to in-frame rearrangements with V and J called. A share of clones is missing; checked studies link under half to unresolved V genes, and the rest is unexplained. D and trimming were read from the DNA, whereas the V and J calls and clone size are those reported in that table. In this sample the table shows about 11,000 clones, about 27% of which occur a single time. The ten largest clones add up to approximately 24% of the sample.

Trimming at the junction amounts to 6 bases on V and 4 bases on J, and the germline ends lie 7 bases apart. The CDR3 covers 11 residues, taking in both the cysteine and the phenylalanine. Of the read, only the CDR3 DNA is kept; its 33 bases are in frame from base 1. This sample stems from a study of sequential checkpoint blockade in melanoma (dated by TCRdb to about 2019). For the wider study: Using 1:1 randomization, the trial assigned patients either to first-line nivolumab followed by ipilimumab (arm A) or to ipilimumab followed by nivolumab (arm B). DNA from more than 70 pretreatment melanoma tumor samples was subjected to TCRbeta immunosequencing. Roughly 82% of the matched tumor biopsy pairs taken before and after treatment were from the same lesion. Matched tumor biopsies were taken from roughly 21 patients before treatment and at week 13, after single-agent nivolumab (arm A) or ipilimumab (arm B). Maintenance nivolumab came after each of the two trial sequences.

Overall study results and their limits: In the nivolumab-first arm (arm A), pretreatment tumor TIL clonality was associated with response (P = .04). Clinical benefit was about 30 times more likely to be achieved by patients whose tumor T-cell fraction and clonality increased by week 13. The response-prediction model combining TCR metrics and mutation burden needs validation in larger, independent patient cohorts. Tumor T-cell fraction and clonality were correlated with PD-L1 staining and CD8+ T-cell counts, but not with mutational load. Small sample sizes and reduced statistical power limited the within-arm analyses of tumor T-cell fraction.

This chain joins TRBV6-7 to TRBJ2-7; TRBD1 could be the D gene, as 6 bases match. TRBV6-7 falls under the ORF class, with uncertain function. The sequence was collected from a human donor with melanoma. The sequencing here drew on tumor tissue (inferred from file names), taken from a patient given nivolumab and ipilimumab in sequence. The DNA sequence follows: TGTGCCAGCAGGAGGGGGTACGAGCAGTACTTC. The translation is CASRRGYEQYF.